This T cell receptor beta chain appears in the sequencing data of a study of CXCR3-negative and CXCR3-positive naive CD8 T cells. Study-wide background: Per library, roughly 1.6 +/- 0.3 million reads; 130 million to 150 million TRB reads overall.

The method, 5' RACE with UMI labels, was used to prepare the TRB cDNA libraries. TCRdb re-analyzed the 5' RACE reads; it lists each CDR3 protein once, without DNA. The sample is made up of under 45,000 distinct CDR3 sequences, and the top ten hold 14% to 15% of it. With regard to this clonotype: The target antigen is unknown.

Sorts that each held 250,000 to 300,000 cells were run in triplicate for every CD8+ T cell subset. The CDR3 consists of 13 residues. The study, taken as a whole, reports: Diversity was high in both naive subsets and much lower in memory cells. Naive cells used TRBV-TRBJ genes in much the same way whether CXCR3-negative or CXCR3-positive; memory cells did not.

This chain connects TRBV12-3 or TRBV12-4 to TRBJ1-5; lacking DNA, the TRBD1 call made by TCRdb goes unchecked. The clonotype originates from a human donor in good health. Some clones in this sample may be carry-over from other donors' samples. Sequencing was performed on memory CD8+ T cells from blood. The CDR3 sequence is CASTGQGAQPQHF.